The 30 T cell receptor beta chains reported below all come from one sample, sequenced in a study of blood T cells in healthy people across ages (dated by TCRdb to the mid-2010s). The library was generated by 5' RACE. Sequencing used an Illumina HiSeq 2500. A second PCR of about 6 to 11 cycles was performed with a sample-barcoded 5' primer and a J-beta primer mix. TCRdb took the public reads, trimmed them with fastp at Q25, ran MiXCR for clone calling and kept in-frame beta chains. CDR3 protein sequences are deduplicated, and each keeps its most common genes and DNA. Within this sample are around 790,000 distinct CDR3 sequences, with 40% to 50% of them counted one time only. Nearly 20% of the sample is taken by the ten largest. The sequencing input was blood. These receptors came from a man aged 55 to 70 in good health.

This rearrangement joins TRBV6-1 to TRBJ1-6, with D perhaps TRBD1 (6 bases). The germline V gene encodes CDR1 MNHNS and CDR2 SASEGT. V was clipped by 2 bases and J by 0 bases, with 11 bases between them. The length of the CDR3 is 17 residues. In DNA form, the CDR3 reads TGTGCCAGCAGTGAAAGGCAGGGGAGCTCCTATAATTCACCCCTCCACTTT. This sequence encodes CASSERQGSSYNSPLHF.

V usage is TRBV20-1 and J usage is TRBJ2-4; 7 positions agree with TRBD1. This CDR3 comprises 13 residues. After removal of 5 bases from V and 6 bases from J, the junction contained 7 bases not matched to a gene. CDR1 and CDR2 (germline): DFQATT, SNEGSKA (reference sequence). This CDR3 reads CSAPARQGNIQYF. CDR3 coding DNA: TGCAGTGCTCCTGCCCGACAGGGAAACATTCAGTACTTC.

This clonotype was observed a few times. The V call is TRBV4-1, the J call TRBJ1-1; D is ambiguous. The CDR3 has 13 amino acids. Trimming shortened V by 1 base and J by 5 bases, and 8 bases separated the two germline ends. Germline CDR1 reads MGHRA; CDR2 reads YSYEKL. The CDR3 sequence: CASSQVRGTEAFF. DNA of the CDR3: TGCGCCAGCAGCCAAGTACGCGGGACTGAAGCTTTCTTT.

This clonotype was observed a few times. CDR3 residues: CATSRDVASSNYGYTF. The CDR3 nucleotides read TGTGCCACCAGCAGAGATGTTGCAAGTTCTAACTATGGCTACACCTTC. The rearrangement links TRBV15 to TRBJ1-2; D not certain. Trimming took off 0 bases at V and 0 bases at J, with 11 bases between the two ends. The germline V gene has CDR1 LNHNV and CDR2 YYDKDF (reference sequence). This CDR3 has 16 amino acids.

CDR3 in amino acids: CASSSAGGVDTQYF. In DNA, the CDR3 is TGTGCCAGCAGTTCAGCGGGGGGCGTAGATACGCAGTATTTT. The chain employs TRBV7-9 and TRBJ2-3, with 9 positions matching TRBD2. This CDR3 is 14 amino acids long. The junction had 6 bases not matched to a gene; V was cut back by 6 bases and J by 5 bases. CDR1 is SEHNR and CDR2 is FQNEAQ in the germline V gene (reference sequence).

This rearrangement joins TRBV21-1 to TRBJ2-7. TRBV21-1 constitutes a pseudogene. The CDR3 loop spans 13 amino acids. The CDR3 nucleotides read TGTGCCAGCAGCAAAGACATCATGTACGAGCAGTACTTC. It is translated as CASSKDIMYEQYF.

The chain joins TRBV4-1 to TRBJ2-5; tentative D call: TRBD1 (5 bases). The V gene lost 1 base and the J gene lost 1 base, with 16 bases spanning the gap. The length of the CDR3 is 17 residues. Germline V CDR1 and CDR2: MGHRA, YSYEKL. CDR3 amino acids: CASSQANSRGPQETQYF. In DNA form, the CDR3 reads TGCGCCAGCAGCCAAGCGAATTCTAGGGGCCCCCAAGAGACCCAGTACTTC.

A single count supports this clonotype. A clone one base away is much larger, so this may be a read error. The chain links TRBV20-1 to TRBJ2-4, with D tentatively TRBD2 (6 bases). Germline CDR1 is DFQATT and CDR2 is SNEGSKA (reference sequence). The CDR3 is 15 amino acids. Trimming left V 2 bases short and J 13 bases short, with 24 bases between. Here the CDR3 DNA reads TGCAGTGCTAGAATGGCGGGGAGTACCTACAATGAGCAGTACTTC. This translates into CSARMAGSTYNEQYF.

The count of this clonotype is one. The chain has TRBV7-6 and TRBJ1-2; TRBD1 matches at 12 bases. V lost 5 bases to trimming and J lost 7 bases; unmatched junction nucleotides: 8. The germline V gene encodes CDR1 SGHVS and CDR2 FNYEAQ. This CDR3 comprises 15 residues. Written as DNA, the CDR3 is TGTGCCAGCAGCAACGGGACAGGGGGCTTTTTTGGCTACACCTTC. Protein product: CASSNGTGGFFGYTF.

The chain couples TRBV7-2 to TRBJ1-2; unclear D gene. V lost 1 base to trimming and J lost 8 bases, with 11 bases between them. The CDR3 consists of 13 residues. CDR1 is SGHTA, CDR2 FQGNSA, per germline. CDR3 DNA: TGTGCCAGCAGCTTAGGAGGGCCGGAGGGCTACACCTTC. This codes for CASSLGGPEGYTF.

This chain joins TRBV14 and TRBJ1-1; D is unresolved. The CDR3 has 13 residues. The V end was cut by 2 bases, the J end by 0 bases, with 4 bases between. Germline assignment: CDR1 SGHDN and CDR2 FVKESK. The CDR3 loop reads CASSQYMNTEAFF. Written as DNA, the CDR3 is TGTGCCAGCAGCCAATATATGAACACTGAAGCTTTCTTT.

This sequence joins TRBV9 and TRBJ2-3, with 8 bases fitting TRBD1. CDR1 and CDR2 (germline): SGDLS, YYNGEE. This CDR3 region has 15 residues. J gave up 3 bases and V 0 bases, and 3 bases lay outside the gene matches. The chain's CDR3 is CASSVVTGGTDTQYF. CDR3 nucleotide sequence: TGTGCCAGCAGCGTAGTCACAGGGGGAACAGATACGCAGTATTTT.

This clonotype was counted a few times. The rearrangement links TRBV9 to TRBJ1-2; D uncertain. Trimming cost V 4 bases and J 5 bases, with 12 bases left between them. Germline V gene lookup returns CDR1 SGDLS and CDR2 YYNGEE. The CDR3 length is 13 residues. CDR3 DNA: TGTGCCAGCAGCCGAGACATGTTATATGGCTACACCTTC. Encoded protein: CASSRDMLYGYTF.

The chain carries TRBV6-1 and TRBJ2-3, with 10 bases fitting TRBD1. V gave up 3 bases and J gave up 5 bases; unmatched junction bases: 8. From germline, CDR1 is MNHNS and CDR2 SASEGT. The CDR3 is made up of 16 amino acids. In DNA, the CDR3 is TGTGCCAGCAGTGACCCGACAGGGGGCCTTCAAGATACGCAGTATTTT. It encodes CASSDPTGGLQDTQYF.

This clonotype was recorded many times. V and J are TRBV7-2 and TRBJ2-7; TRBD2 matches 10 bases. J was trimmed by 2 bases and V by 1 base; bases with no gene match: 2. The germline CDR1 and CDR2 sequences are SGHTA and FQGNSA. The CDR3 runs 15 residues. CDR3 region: CASSLGTSGTYEQYF. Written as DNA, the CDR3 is TGTGCCAGCAGCTTAGGGACTAGCGGCACCTACGAGCAGTACTTC. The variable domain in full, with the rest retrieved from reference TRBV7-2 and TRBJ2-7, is GAGVSQSPSNKVTEKGKDVELRCDPISGHTALYWYRQSLGQGLEFLIYFQGNSAPDKSGLPSDRFSAERTGGSVSTLTIQRTQQEDSAVYLCASSLGTSGTYEQYFGPGTRLTVT.

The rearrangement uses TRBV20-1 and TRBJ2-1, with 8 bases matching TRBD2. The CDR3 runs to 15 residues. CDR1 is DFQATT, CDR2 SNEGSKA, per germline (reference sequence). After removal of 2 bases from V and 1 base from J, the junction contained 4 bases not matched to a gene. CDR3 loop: CSARTGGKSYNEQFF. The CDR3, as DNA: TGCAGTGCTAGAACGGGGGGGAAATCCTACAATGAGCAGTTCTTC.

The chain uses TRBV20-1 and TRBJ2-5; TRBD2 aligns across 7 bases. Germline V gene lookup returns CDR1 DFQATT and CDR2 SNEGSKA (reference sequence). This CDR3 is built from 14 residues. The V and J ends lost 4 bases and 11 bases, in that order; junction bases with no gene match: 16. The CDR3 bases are TGCAGTGCTACCTACCAGATTCTAGCGGATGAGCAGTACTTC. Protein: CSATYQILADEQYF.

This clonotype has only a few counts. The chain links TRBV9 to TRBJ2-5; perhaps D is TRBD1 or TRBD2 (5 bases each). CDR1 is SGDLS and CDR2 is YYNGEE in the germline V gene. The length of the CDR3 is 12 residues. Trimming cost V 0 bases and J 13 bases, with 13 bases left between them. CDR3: CASSVDGDRVYF. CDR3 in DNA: TGTGCCAGCAGCGTAGATGGGGACCGCGTGTACTTC.

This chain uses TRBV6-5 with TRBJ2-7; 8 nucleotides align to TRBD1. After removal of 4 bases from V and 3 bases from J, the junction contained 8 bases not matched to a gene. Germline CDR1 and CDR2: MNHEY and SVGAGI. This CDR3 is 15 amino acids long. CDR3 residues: CASSSGTGTNYEQYF. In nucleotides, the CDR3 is TGTGCCAGCAGTTCAGGGACAGGAACCAACTACGAGCAGTACTTC.

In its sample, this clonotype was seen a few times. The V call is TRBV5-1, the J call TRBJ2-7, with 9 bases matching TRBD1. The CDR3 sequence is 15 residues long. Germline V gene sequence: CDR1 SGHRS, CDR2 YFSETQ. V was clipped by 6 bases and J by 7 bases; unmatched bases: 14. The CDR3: CASTVGTGIIDEQYF. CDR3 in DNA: TGCGCCAGCACGGTCGGGACAGGGATTATCGATGAGCAGTACTTC.

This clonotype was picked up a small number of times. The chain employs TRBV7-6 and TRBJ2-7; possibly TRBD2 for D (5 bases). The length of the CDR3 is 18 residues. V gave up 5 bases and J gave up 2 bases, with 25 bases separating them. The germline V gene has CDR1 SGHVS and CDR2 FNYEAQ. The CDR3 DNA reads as TGTGCCAGCAGCCAAACGACTACGGCGGCAGTCAGACCCTACGAGCAGTACTTC. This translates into CASSQTTTAAVRPYEQYF.

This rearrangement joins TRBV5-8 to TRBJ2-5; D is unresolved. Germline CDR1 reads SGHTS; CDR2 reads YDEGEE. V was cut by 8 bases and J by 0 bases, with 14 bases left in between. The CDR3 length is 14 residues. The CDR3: CASSWALYQETQYF. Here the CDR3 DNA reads TGTGCCAGTTCGTGGGCCCTGTACCAAGAGACCCAGTACTTC. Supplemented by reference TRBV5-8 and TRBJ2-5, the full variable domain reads EAGVTQSPTHLIKTRGQQATLRCSPISGHTSVYWYQQALGLGLQFLLWYDEGEERNRGNFPPRFSGRQFPNYSSELNVNALELEDSALYLCASSWALYQETQYFGPGTRLLVL.

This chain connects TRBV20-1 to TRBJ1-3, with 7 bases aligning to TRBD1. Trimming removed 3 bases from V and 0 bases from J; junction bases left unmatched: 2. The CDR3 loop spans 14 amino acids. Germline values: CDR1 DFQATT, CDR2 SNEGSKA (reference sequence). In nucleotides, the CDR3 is TGCAGTGCTAGGAAGGGGGCCTCTGGAAACACCATATATTTT. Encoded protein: CSARKGASGNTIYF.

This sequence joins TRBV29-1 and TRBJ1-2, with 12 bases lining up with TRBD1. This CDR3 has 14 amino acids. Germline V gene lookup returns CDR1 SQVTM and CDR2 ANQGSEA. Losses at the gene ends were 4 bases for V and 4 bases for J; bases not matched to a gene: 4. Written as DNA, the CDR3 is TGCAGCGTTGCGGGACAGGGGGCCCTCTATGGCTACACCTTC. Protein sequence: CSVAGQGALYGYTF.

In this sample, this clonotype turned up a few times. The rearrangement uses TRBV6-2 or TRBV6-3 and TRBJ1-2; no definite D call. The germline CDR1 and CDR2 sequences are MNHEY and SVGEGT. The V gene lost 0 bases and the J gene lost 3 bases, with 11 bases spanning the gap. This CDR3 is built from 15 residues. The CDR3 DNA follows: TGTGCCAGCAGTTACTCGGAAGGGAGCTACTATGGCTACACCTTC. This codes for CASSYSEGSYYGYTF.

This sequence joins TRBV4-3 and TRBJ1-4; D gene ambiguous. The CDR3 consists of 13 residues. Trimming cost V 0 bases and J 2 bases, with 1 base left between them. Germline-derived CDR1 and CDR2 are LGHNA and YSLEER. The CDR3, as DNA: TGCGCCAGCAGCCAAGACACTAATGAAAAACTGTTTTTT. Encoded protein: CASSQDTNEKLFF.

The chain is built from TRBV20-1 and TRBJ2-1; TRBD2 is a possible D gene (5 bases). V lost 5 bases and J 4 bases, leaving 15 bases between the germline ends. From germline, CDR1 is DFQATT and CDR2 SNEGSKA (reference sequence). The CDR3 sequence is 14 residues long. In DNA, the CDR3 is TGCAGTGCTCCTGTTCTGGGCGGGTACAATGAGCAGTTCTTC. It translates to CSAPVLGGYNEQFF.

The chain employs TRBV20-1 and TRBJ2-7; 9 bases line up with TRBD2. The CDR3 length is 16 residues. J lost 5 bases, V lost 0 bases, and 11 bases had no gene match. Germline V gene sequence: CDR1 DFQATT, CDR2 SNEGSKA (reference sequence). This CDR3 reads CSARDLRAGGNHEQYF. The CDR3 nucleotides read TGCAGTGCTAGAGATCTCCGAGCGGGGGGTAATCACGAGCAGTACTTC.

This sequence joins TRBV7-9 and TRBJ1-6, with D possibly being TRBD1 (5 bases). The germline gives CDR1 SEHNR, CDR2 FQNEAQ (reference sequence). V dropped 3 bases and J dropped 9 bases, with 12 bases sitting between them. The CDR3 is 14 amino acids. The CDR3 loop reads CASSFWLRGSPLHF. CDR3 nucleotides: TGTGCCAGCAGCTTTTGGCTTAGGGGTTCACCCCTCCACTTT.

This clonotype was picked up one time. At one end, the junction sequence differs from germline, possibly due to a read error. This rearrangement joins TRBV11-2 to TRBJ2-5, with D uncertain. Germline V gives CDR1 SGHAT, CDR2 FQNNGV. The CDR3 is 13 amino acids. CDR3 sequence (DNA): TGTGCCATCAGCTTAGGTGCTAGAGAGACCCAGTACTTC. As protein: CAISLGARETQYF.